What follows is one T cell receptor beta chain and its context. The data were taken from a study of regulatory T cells in long-lasting Graves disease. Libraries of TCR beta came from iRepertoire HTBI primers plus Arm-PCR of CDR3 regions. MiXCR, applied by TCRdb to the multiplex PCR reads, yields one record per CDR3 protein. In the table there are a few hundred thousand distinct CDR3 sequences, 20% to 25% of which are singletons. Time point meaning: newly diagnosed GD, antithyroid drugs for less than 3 months. Extracted RNA from PBMCs served as the source of the TCR library. This CDR3 comprises 16 residues. J lost 7 bases, V lost 4 bases, and 12 bases had no gene match. Germline CDR1 is MGHRA and CDR2 is YSYEKL.

This TCR was recovered from a female donor with Graves disease. The chain recombines TRBV4-1 with TRBJ1-4; 7 nucleotides match TRBD1. Sequences were derived from peripheral blood mononuclear cells (PBMCs), sampled at new diagnosis, from a patient treated with antithyroid drugs. CDR3 residues: CASSPMGRGHSEKLFF. The CDR3 DNA follows: TGCGCCAGCAGCCCGATGGGGAGGGGGCACAGTGAAAAACTGTTTTTT.